The rows below give T cell receptor beta chains drawn from one sample of a study of stem cell transplantation in POMP-related autoinflammatory disease. Some clones are missing from TCRdb's copy, which holds only in-frame ones; the method was immunoSEQ multiplex PCR. This table holds some 4,900 clones, more than 85% found once. Here the sequenced sample was CD8+ T cells from PBMCs, taken after stem cell transplantation. The receptors derive from a human patient with POMP-related autoinflammation and immune dysregulation (PRAID). Some T cells may be transferred from the graft donor. Both conserved end residues are part of each CDR3. D genes are given only for firm matches. The size field is filled for only some rows; it gives once, few, many or a size class.

j_call: TRBJ2-1
v_call: TRBV13
clone_size: NA
d_call: NA
cdr3_nt: TGTGCCAGCTCGATGGGGAATGAGCAGTTCTTC
cdr3_aa: CASSMGNEQFF

j_call: TRBJ2-1
v_call: TRBV27
clone_size: NA
d_call: TRBD1
cdr3_nt: TGTGCCAGCAGCTTGGACAGGGGGCCCTACAATGAGCAGTTCTTC
cdr3_aa: CASSLDRGPYNEQFF

j_call: TRBJ1-1
v_call: TRBV19
clone_size: NA
d_call: NA
cdr3_nt: TGTGCCAGTAGTACGGACTCGACAGGGAACACTGAAGCTTTCTTT
cdr3_aa: CASSTDSTGNTEAFF

j_call: TRBJ2-2
v_call: TRBV13
clone_size: NA
d_call: TRBD2
cdr3_nt: TGTGCCAGCAGCTTCGTAGCGGGAGGGCACACCGGGGAGCTGTTTTTT
cdr3_aa: CASSFVAGGHTGELFF

j_call: TRBJ2-3
v_call: TRBV9
clone_size: NA
d_call: NA
cdr3_nt: TGTGCCAGCAGCGTAACTGGTAGCACAGATACGCAGTATTTT
cdr3_aa: CASSVTGSTDTQYF

j_call: TRBJ2-7
v_call: TRBV7-9
clone_size: few
d_call: TRBD2
cdr3_nt: TGTGCCAGCAGTCCCGGGACTAGCGGGGGCAGCTCCTACGAGCAGTACTTC
cdr3_aa: CASSPGTSGGSSYEQYF

j_call: TRBJ2-7
v_call: TRBV29-1
clone_size: NA
d_call: TRBD1
cdr3_nt: TGCAGCGTTGAAGGTCAGGGGGACGAGCAGTACTTC
cdr3_aa: CSVEGQGDEQYF

j_call: TRBJ2-7
v_call: TRBV6-5
clone_size: NA
d_call: TRBD1
cdr3_nt: TGTGCCAGCAGGGGCCGGGACAGGGAATCCTACGAGCAGTACTTC
cdr3_aa: CASRGRDRESYEQYF

j_call: TRBJ1-1
v_call: TRBV1
clone_size: NA
d_call: NA
cdr3_nt: TGCACCAGCAGCCAAGATCTAAGCACTGAAGCTTTCTTT
cdr3_aa: CTSSQDLSTEAFF

j_call: TRBJ2-1
v_call: TRBV29-1
clone_size: NA
d_call: TRBD2
cdr3_nt: TGCAGCGTTGAAGGTGCGTCTAGCGGGAAAGTTAATGAGCAGTTCTTC
cdr3_aa: CSVEGASSGKVNEQFF